These T cell receptor beta chains were read from a single sample in a study of shared clonotypes between healthy human individuals. Assay used: immunoSEQ multiplex PCR; TCRdb lists only in-frame clones, some missing. The sample lists 550,000 to 850,000 clones, 55% to 80% occurring once. Sample: memory CD4+ T cells sorted from blood. The source is a woman aged 25 to 39 in good health. The CDR3 runs from the conserved cysteine through the conserved F or W. Each record gives: V gene, D gene, clone size, J gene, CDR3 DNA, CDR3 protein. The D gene is left open where the match is weak. The size of a clone is reported for some rows only, either as once, few or many, or as a class for expanded clones.

TRBV10-1,-,-,TRBJ1-1,TGCGCCAGCAGTGAGTCCGGATTGAACACTGAAGCTTTCTTT,CASSESGLNTEAFF
TRBV30,-,-,TRBJ2-7,TGTGCCTGGAAGCGGGTTGGCCACGAGCAGTACTTC,CAWKRVGHEQYF
TRBV18,-,-,TRBJ1-2,TGTGCCAGCTCACCCGAACCCAGGACGGGGAAGTCTAACTATGGCTACACCTTC,CASSPEPRTGKSNYGYTF
TRBV19,-,-,TRBJ1-5,TGTGCCAGTAGGCAAAGCAGAAGATCCGACAGGACCAATCAGCCCCAGCATTTT,CASRQSRRSDRTNQPQHF
TRBV10-2,-,-,TRBJ1-1,TGCGCCAGCGGAGGGGGGGGCACTGAAGCTTTCTTT,CASGGGGTEAFF
TRBV7-9,-,few,TRBJ2-5,TGTGCCAGCAGCTTATCGGGAGAGACCCAGTACTTC,CASSLSGETQYF
TRBV29-1,TRBD1,-,TRBJ1-2,TGCAGCGCTCCGGGACAGGGGTCGATTGGTGGCTACACCTTC,CSAPGQGSIGGYTF
TRBV28,-,-,TRBJ1-3,TGTGCCAGCAGTTTATGGCTAAGCTCTGGAAACACCATATATTTT,CASSLWLSSGNTIYF
TRBV28,-,-,TRBJ2-1,TGTGCCAGCAGGACGGACAATGAGCAGTTCTTC,CASRTDNEQFF
TRBV7-3,-,-,TRBJ1-3,TGTGCCAGCAGCTCCCGGGGAGGCTCTGGAAACACCATATATTTT,CASSSRGGSGNTIYF
TRBV4-3,-,-,TRBJ1-1,TGCGCCAGCAGCCAAGTGTTCAACCAACAATCAAACACTGAAGCTTTCTTT,CASSQVFNQQSNTEAFF
TRBV2,TRBD1,few,TRBJ1-2,TGTGCCAGCAGTGGGATGGGACAGAACTATGGCTACACCTTC,CASSGMGQNYGYTF
TRBV28,-,-,TRBJ2-3,TGTGCCAGCATAAGGTCCGGGACGCCGACAGATACGCAGTATTTT,CASIRSGTPTDTQYF
TRBV14,TRBD2,-,TRBJ2-1,TGTGCCAGCAGCCTTAGGGGCGGGAGCGTTTCCCATGCCTACAATGAGCAGTTCTTC,CASSLRGGSVSHAYNEQFF
TRBV14,-,-,TRBJ2-7,TGTGCCAGCAGCCAAGAACCGGGGCTTCCCACCTACGAGCAGTACTTC,CASSQEPGLPTYEQYF
TRBV10-3,-,-,TRBJ2-3,TGTGCCATCAGTGAGTCTGGGGATTATGGCACAGATACGCAGTATTTT,CAISESGDYGTDTQYF
TRBV5-4,TRBD2,-,TRBJ2-3,TGTGCCAGCAGCTTGGACCCAGCGGGAGCCTCGGATACGCAGTATTTT,CASSLDPAGASDTQYF
TRBV28,-,-,TRBJ1-4,TGTGCCAGCAGTGATCTCAGTTCTGGGGAAAGCGAAAAACTGTTTTTT,CASSDLSSGESEKLFF
TRBV10-2,-,-,TRBJ2-5,TGCGCCAGCAGTCCCAGTGGGGAGACCCAGTACTTC,CASSPSGETQYF
TRBV4-2,TRBD2,-,TRBJ2-1,TGTGCCAGCAGCCAAGAGAGGACTAGCGGGAGTTATGAGCAGTTCTTC,CASSQERTSGSYEQFF
TRBV7-3,-,-,TRBJ2-1,TGTGCCAGCAGCTTAAACGCCGTTGGTCTAGCCAACAATGAGCAGTTCTTC,CASSLNAVGLANNEQFF
TRBV5-1,TRBD1,-,TRBJ2-2,TGCGCCAGCAGCTTTTTGGGGACAGGGAACACCGGGGAGCTGTTTTTT,CASSFLGTGNTGELFF
TRBV27,-,many,TRBJ2-6,TGTGCCAGCAGTCCCCGAGGGCCCTCTGGGGCCAACGTCCTGACTTTC,CASSPRGPSGANVLTF
TRBV7-9,TRBD2,few,TRBJ2-4,TGTGCCAGCAGCTTGGGCCTAGCGGGAGGCAAAAACATTCAGTACTTC,CASSLGLAGGKNIQYF
TRBV15,-,-,TRBJ2-3,TGTGCCACCAGCAGAGTCCGCCCACACAACACAGATACGCAGTATTTT,CATSRVRPHNTDTQYF
TRBV5-6,-,-,TRBJ1-2,TGTGCCAGCAGCCGGCCGGGGCAGGGTTCGAACTATGGCTACACCTTC,CASSRPGQGSNYGYTF
TRBV11-3,TRBD1,few,TRBJ2-2,TGTGCCAGCGGCCCCGGGACAGGGGTAACCGGGGAGCTGTTTTTT,CASGPGTGVTGELFF
TRBV5-1,-,-,TRBJ2-1,TGCGCCAGCAGCTTGGCTAGACCCGCGCACAATGAGCAGTTCTTC,CASSLARPAHNEQFF
TRBV28,TRBD2,once,TRBJ2-2,TGTGCCAGCAGTTTCCCGGGACTAGCGGGAGTTTTCGCCGGGGAGCTGTTTTTT,CASSFPGLAGVFAGELFF
TRBV2,-,few,TRBJ1-5,TGTGCCAGCAGTCCCATGGAGGGAAGCAATCAGCCCCAGCATTTT,CASSPMEGSNQPQHF
TRBV9,TRBD2,few,TRBJ2-1,TGTGCCAGCAGCGCCGGGACTAGCTACAATGAGCAGTTCTTC,CASSAGTSYNEQFF
TRBV7-9,-,-,TRBJ1-1,TGTGCCAGCAGCTTTAACGGGCACGGTGAAGCTTTCTTT,CASSFNGHGEAFF
TRBV28,TRBD2,-,TRBJ2-7,TGTGCCAGCAGTTTAGCGGGAGTAGGTGAGCAGTACTTC,CASSLAGVGEQYF
TRBV6-5,TRBD1,-,TRBJ2-3,TGTGCCAGCAGTTACTCACAGGGGATCCTCACAGATACGCAGTATTTT,CASSYSQGILTDTQYF
TRBV7-2,TRBD2,few,TRBJ2-2,TGTGCCAGCAGCTTAGTTTCGGGGGGCACCGGGGAGCTGTTTTTT,CASSLVSGGTGELFF
TRBV19,-,-,TRBJ1-1,TGTGCCAGTAGTAGGTCGGTGGTGATGGCTGAAGCTTTCTTT,CASSRSVVMAEAFF
TRBV28,-,few,TRBJ2-2,TGTGCCAGCAGTTCCTTTGGTGGGAGCGGAATGGGGGAGCTGTTTTTT,CASSSFGGSGMGELFF
TRBV19,-,few,TRBJ1-4,TGTGCCAGTAGTATTGCGGGGAAGGCAAACGAAAAACTGTTTTTT,CASSIAGKANEKLFF
TRBV5-4,TRBD1,-,TRBJ2-1,TGTGCCAGCAGCGATGGACAGGGATTATACAGGGAGCAGTTCTTC,CASSDGQGLYREQFF
TRBV28,-,-,TRBJ2-7,TGTGCCAGCAGTGCGAACAGGGTTATGTACTTC,CASSANRVMYF
TRBV27,TRBD1,-,TRBJ2-2,TGTGCCAGCAGTTTGCGACAGGGTCATACCGGGGAGCTGTTTTTT,CASSLRQGHTGELFF
TRBV7-2,-,few,TRBJ1-1,TGTGCCAGCAGCTTCGGAAGGGGGAACACTGAAGCTTTCTTT,CASSFGRGNTEAFF
TRBV5-4,TRBD2,-,TRBJ2-3,TGTGCCAGCAGCTTGGCTAGCGGGATGAGCACAGATACGCAGTATTTT,CASSLASGMSTDTQYF
TRBV5-1,TRBD1,-,TRBJ1-1,TGCGCCAGCAGCTCCGGTGAGGGGGCTTGGAACACTGAAGCTTTCTTT,CASSSGEGAWNTEAFF
TRBV28,-,-,TRBJ1-3,TGTGCCAGCAGCGAAGGTTCTGGAAACACCATATATTTT,CASSEGSGNTIYF
TRBV4-1,TRBD2,-,TRBJ2-5,TGCGCCAGCAGCTATCGACTAGCCCCCGAGACCCAGTACTTC,CASSYRLAPETQYF
TRBV18,TRBD1,-,TRBJ2-7,TGTGCCAGCTCACGGGACAGCCTTTCCTACGAGCAGTACTTC,CASSRDSLSYEQYF
TRBV10-1,TRBD1,-,TRBJ2-1,TGCGCCAGCAGTACCGGAGACAGGGCCAATGAGCAGTTCTTC,CASSTGDRANEQFF